This is a list of T cell receptor beta chains from one sample in a study of blood T cell repertoires in COVID-19. Only in-frame clones appear in the TCRdb table, and some are missing; sequencing was by immunoSEQ multiplex PCR. The sample carries under 250,000 clones, 81% recorded once. The sequenced material came from PBMCs or T cells enriched from blood (not recorded which). These receptors were collected from a woman between 50 and 59 years old with acute COVID-19. Both conserved end residues are part of each CDR3. A D gene is named only where the DNA matches it firmly. Some rows mark clone size as missing; the rest say once, few, many or name a class of expanded clone.

>TRBV7-8|.|TRBJ1-1|.
CASSLGTGSTEAFF
TGTGCCAGCAGCTTAGGGACTGGAAGCACTGAAGCTTTCTTT
>TRBV6-2/TRBV6-3|once|TRBJ2-5|.
CASSMGRGDSTETQYF
TGTGCCAGCAGTATGGGGAGAGGCGACTCAACAGAGACCCAGTACTTC
>TRBV6-2/TRBV6-3|.|TRBJ1-4|.
CASSYGGTGPREKLFF
TGTGCCAGCAGTTACGGCGGTACGGGTCCCCGAGAAAAACTGTTTTTT
>TRBV18|.|TRBJ1-1|TRBD1
CASLQGRMNTEAFF
TGTGCCAGCTTACAGGGGAGAATGAACACTGAAGCTTTCTTT
>TRBV5-6|.|TRBJ1-5|TRBD1
CASSLTGFDQPQHF
TGTGCCAGCAGCCTGACAGGGTTTGATCAGCCCCAGCATTTT
>TRBV7-2|.|TRBJ2-5|TRBD1
CASSFTGGGETQYF
TGTGCCAGCAGCTTTACAGGGGGTGGAGAGACCCAGTACTTC
>TRBV4-1|.|TRBJ2-7|TRBD2
CASSQNGGGYEQYF
TGCGCCAGCAGCCAAAATGGGGGGGGGTACGAGCAGTACTTC
>TRBV5-1|.|TRBJ1-1|.
CASSSGQNTEAFF
TGCGCCAGCAGCTCCGGACAGAACACTGAAGCTTTCTTT
>TRBV6-6|.|TRBJ2-5|TRBD1
CASRRDRGLQETQYF
TGTGCCAGCAGAAGGGACAGGGGGCTTCAAGAGACCCAGTACTTC
>TRBV7-2|.|TRBJ1-2|.
CASGRERSYGYTF
TGTGCCAGCGGCCGGGAGAGATCCTATGGCTACACCTTC
>TRBV6-5|.|TRBJ2-1|.
CASSYSEFGLEQFF
TGTGCCAGCAGTTACTCGGAGTTTGGCCTTGAGCAGTTCTTC
>TRBV6-5|.|TRBJ2-1|TRBD2
CASSRTSGVYNEQFF
TGTGCCAGCAGTCGGACTAGCGGAGTCTACAATGAGCAGTTCTTC
>TRBV19|.|TRBJ2-7|.
CASSRAETYEQYF
TGTGCCAGTAGTAGAGCGGAGACCTACGAGCAGTACTTC
>TRBV7-8|.|TRBJ2-7|.
CASSSQTSSYEQYF
TGTGCCAGCAGCTCCCAGACTAGCTCCTACGAGCAGTACTTC
>TRBV10-3|many|TRBJ1-5|.
CAISAQVSNQPQHF
TGTGCCATCAGTGCGCAGGTTAGCAATCAGCCCCAGCATTTT
>TRBV6-5|.|TRBJ2-4|.
CASSYGPGLRIQYF
TGTGCCAGCAGTTACGGTCCGGGATTAAGGATTCAGTACTTC
>TRBV5-1|once|TRBJ2-2|TRBD2
CASSHIAGANTGELFF
TGCGCCAGCAGCCATATAGCGGGGGCGAACACCGGGGAGCTGTTTTTT
>TRBV5-1|.|TRBJ2-3|TRBD2
CASSSGLAGSNTQYF
TGCGCCAGCAGCTCGGGACTAGCGGGATCAAATACGCAGTATTTT
>TRBV6-5|once|TRBJ2-5|TRBD1
CASSSHRGTQETQYF
TGTGCCAGCAGTAGCCACAGGGGAACCCAAGAGACCCAGTACTTC
>TRBV18|.|TRBJ1-1|TRBD1
CASSPPAGGKNTEAFF
TGTGCCAGCTCACCCCCTGCAGGGGGGAAGAACACTGAAGCTTTCTTT
>TRBV9|once|TRBJ2-3|TRBD2
CASSETGGTDTQYF
TGTGCCAGCAGCGAAACGGGGGGTACAGATACGCAGTATTTT
>TRBV5-4|.|TRBJ2-1|TRBD2
CASGLAGDNEQFF
TGTGCCAGCGGGTTAGCGGGGGACAATGAGCAGTTCTTC
>TRBV12-5|.|TRBJ1-3|.
CASGGGVSGNTIYF
TGTGCTAGTGGTGGAGGGGTATCTGGAAACACCATATATTTT
>TRBV18|.|TRBJ1-2|.
CASSPPVTGINGYTF
TGTGCCAGCTCACCACCGGTAACAGGGATAAATGGCTACACCTTC
>TRBV30|.|TRBJ2-7|.
CAWRRRDSVHEQYF
TGTGCCTGGAGGCGGAGGGACAGTGTCCACGAGCAGTACTTC
>TRBV9|.|TRBJ1-6|TRBD1
CASSAWDRSNSPLHF
TGTGCCAGCAGCGCGTGGGACAGGAGTAATTCACCCCTCCACTTT
>TRBV7-2|.|TRBJ2-2|.
CASSLGHTSNTGELFF
TGTGCCAGCAGCTTAGGACACACGTCGAACACCGGGGAGCTGTTTTTT
>TRBV11-3|.|TRBJ2-6|.
CASRPGGSGANVLTF
TGTGCCAGCCGACCCGGGGGCTCTGGGGCCAACGTCCTGACTTTC
>TRBV19|.|TRBJ1-5|TRBD1
CASKSTGDGNQPQHF
TGTGCCAGCAAATCGACAGGGGATGGCAATCAGCCCCAGCATTTT
>TRBV6-2/TRBV6-3|.|TRBJ2-7|TRBD1
CASSYSPFRQGTRQTYEQYF
TGTGCCAGCAGTTACTCCCCCTTCCGACAGGGGACGAGACAAACCTACGAGCAGTACTTC
>TRBV11-2|once|TRBJ1-2|.
CASSSLYYGYTF
TGTGCCAGCAGCTCCTTGTACTATGGCTACACCTTC
>TRBV4-1|few|TRBJ2-5|TRBD1
CASSQRGTGDQETQYF
TGCGCCAGCAGCCAGAGGGGGACAGGGGATCAAGAGACCCAGTACTTC
>TRBV7-8|.|TRBJ2-2|TRBD1
CASSFGQGATGELFF
TGTGCCAGCAGCTTCGGACAGGGGGCTACCGGGGAGCTGTTTTTT
>TRBV3-1/TRBV3-2|.|TRBJ1-5|TRBD1
CASSQGGHYRGHQPQHF
TGTGCCAGCAGCCAAGGGGGACATTACAGGGGACACCAGCCCCAGCATTTT
>TRBV5-1|.|TRBJ2-7|.
CASRSSRAGPHEQYF
TGCGCCAGCAGGAGCTCTCGGGCGGGCCCCCACGAGCAGTACTTC
>TRBV7-9|once|TRBJ2-2|TRBD2
CASSLGLAVTGELFF
TGTGCCAGCAGCTTAGGACTAGCGGTCACCGGGGAGCTGTTTTTT
>TRBV7-2|.|TRBJ2-7|TRBD2
CASSLGGGTTYEQYF
TGTGCCAGCAGCTTAGGGGGGGGAACCACCTACGAGCAGTACTTC